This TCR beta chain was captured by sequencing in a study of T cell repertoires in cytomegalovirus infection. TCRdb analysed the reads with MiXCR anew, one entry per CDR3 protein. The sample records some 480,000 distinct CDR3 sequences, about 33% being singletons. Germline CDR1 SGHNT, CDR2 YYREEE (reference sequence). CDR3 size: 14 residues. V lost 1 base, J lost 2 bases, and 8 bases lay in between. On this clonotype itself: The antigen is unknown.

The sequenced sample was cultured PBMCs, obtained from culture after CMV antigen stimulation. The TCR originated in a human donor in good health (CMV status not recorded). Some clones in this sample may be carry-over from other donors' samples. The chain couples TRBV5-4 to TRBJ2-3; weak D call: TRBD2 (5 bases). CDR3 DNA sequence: TGTGCCAGCAGCTTGCCGGGGTCCACAGATACGCAGTATTTT. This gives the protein CASSLPGSTDTQYF.